The source of this T cell receptor (beta chain) is a study of T cells in Graves' hyperthyroidism and ophthalmopathy. What was amplified from RNA transcripts were TCR beta CDR3 regions. Primed by the HTBI set, a first-round RT-PCR was run on the TCR CDR3. MiXCR, run by TCRdb on the multiplex PCR reads, gives a single entry per CDR3 protein. The sample shows 300,000 to 450,000 distinct CDR3 sequences, roughly 25% of them seen only once. Study-level points and caveats: Separation of ophthalmopathy from stable hyperthyroidism was achieved by a 13 V-J model. Blood held most thyroid clonotypes expanded above 0.001 frequency.

The CDR3 covers 13 residues. Germline CDR1 is SEHNR and CDR2 is FQNEAQ (reference sequence). The sample holds a few counts of this clonotype. Its antigen is still unknown. A much larger clone lies a single base off, so this may be a read error. Graves' hyperthyroidism was deemed stable absent ophthalmopathy progression within 18 months. Clinical symptoms, serum thyroxine, TRAb, thyroid ultrasound and orbital computed tomography established diagnosis. This TCR derives from a man aged 50 to 59 with Graves' hyperthyroidism. Material: blood. The gene calls are TRBV7-9 and TRBJ2-1; no firm D call. The end of the DNA fits TRBJ2-7 better, so the J call may be wrong. CDR3 protein: CASSLSYYNEQYF. CDR3 in DNA: TGTGCCAGCAGCTTGTCCTACTACAATGAGCAGTACTTC.